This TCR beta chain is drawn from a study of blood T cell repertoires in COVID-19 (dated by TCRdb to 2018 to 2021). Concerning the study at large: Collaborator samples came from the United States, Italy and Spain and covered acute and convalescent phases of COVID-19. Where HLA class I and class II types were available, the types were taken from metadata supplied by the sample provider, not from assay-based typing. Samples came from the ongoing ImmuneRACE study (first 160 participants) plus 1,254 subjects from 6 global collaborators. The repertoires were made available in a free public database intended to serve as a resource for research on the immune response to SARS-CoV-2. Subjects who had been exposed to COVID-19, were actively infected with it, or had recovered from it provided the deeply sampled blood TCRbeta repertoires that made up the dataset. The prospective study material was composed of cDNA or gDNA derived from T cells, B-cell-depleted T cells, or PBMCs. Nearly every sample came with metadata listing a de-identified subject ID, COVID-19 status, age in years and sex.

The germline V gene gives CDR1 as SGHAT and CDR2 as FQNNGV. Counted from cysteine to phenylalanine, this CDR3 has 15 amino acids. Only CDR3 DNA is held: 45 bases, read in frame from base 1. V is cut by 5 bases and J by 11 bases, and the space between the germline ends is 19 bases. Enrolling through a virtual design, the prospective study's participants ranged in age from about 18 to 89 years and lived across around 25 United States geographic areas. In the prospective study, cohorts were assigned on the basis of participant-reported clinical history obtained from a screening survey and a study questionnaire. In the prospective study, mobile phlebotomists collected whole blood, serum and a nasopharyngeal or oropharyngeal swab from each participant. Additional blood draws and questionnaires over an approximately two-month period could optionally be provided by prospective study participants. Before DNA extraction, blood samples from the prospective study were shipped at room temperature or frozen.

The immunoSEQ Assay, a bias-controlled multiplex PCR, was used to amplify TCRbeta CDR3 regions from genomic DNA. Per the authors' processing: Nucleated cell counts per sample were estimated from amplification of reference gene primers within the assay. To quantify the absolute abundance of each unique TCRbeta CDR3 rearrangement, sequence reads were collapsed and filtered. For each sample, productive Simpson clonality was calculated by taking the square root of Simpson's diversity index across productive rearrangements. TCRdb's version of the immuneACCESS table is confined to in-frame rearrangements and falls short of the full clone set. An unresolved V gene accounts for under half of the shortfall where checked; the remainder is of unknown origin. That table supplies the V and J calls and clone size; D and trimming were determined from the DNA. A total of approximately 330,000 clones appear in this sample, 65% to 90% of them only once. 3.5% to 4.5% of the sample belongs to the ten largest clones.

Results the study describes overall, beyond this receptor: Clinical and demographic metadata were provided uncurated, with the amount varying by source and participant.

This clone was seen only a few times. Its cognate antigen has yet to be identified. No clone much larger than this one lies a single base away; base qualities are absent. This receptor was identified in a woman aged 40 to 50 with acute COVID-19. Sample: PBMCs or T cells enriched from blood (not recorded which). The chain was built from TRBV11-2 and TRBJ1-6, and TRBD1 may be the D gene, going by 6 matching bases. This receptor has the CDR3 CASSQGTARTTPLHF. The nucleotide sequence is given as TGTGCCAGCAGCCAGGGGACCGCCCGGACAACACCCCTCCACTTT.